This TCR beta chain stems from a study of shared clonotypes between healthy human individuals. This CDR3 region has 13 residues. Germline V lookup: CDR1 SNHLY, CDR2 FYNNEI. V dropped 6 bases and J dropped 1 base, with 9 bases sitting between them. Recent vaccinations or acute infections were absent in the healthy HIV-negative adult donors. Generated by immunoSEQ multiplex PCR, the TCRdb table keeps only in-frame clones and is missing some. The sample includes some 2,400,000 clones, almost 96% of them seen just once. The sequence was collected from a man between 18 and 29 years old in good health. The sample consisted of naive CD4+ T cells sorted from blood. The sample's subset: CD45RA+ positively selected. The chain couples TRBV2 to TRBJ1-1; no reliable D call. CDR3 sequence (DNA): TGTGCCAGCAGCGGGGAAAGGAACACTGAAGCTTTCTTT. Amino acid sequence: CASSGERNTEAFF.